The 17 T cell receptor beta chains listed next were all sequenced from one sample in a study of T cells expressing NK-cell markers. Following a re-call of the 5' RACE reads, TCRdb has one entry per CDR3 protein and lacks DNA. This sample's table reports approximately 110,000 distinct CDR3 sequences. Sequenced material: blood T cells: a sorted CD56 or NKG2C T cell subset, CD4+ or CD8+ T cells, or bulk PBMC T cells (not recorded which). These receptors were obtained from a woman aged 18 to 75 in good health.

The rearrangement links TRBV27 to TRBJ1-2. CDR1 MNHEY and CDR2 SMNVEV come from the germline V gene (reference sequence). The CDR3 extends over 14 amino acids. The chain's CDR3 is CASSSGGAAYGYTF.

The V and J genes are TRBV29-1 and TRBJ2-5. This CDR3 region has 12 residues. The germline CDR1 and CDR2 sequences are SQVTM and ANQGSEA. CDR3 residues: CSGTGNQETQYF. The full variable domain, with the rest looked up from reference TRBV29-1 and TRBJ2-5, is SAVISQKPSRDICQRGTSLTIQCQVDSQVTMMFWYRQQPGQSLTLIATANQGSEATYESGFVIDKFPISRPNLTFSTLTVSNMSPEDSSIYLCSGTGNQETQYFGPGTRLLVL.

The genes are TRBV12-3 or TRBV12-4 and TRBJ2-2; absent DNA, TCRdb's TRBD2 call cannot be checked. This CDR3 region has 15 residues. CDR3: CATRGASGFTGELFF.

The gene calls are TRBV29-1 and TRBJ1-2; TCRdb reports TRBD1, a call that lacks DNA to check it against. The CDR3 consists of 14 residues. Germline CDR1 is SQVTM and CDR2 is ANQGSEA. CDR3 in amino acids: CSVVIGQGGYGYTF.

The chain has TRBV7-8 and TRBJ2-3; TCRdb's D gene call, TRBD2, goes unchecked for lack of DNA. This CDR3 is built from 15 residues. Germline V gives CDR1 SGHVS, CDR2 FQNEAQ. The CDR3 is CASSLGSSGTDTQYF.

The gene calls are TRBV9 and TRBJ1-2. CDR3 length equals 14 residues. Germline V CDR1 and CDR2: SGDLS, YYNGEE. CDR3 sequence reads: CASSVGTKRNGYTF.

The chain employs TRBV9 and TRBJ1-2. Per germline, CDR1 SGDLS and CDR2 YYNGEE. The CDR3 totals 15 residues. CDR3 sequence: CASSVGPAENYGYTF. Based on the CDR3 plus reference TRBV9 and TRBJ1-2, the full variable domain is DSGVTQTPKHLITATGQRVTLRCSPRSGDLSVYWYQQSLDQGLQFLIQYYNGEERAKGNILERFSAQQFPDLHSELNLSSLELGDSALYFCASSVGPAENYGYTFGSGTRLTVV.

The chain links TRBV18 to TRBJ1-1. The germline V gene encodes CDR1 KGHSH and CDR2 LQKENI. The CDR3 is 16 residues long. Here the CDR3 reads CASSPPLQGLGTEAFF. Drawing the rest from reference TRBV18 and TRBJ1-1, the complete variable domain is NAGVMQNPRHLVRRRGQEARLRCSPMKGHSHVYWYRQLPEEGLKFMVYLQKENIIDESGMPKERFSAEFPKEGPSILRIQQVVRGDSAAYFCASSPPLQGLGTEAFFGQGTRLTVV.

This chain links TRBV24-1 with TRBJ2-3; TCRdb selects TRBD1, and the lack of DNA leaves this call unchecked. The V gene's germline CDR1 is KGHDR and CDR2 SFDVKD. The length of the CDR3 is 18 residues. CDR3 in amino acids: CATSGQGPGVVWADTQYF.

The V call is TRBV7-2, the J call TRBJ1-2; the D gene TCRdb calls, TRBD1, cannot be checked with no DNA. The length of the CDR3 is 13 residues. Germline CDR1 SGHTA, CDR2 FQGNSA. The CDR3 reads CAKTSPGVYGYTF.

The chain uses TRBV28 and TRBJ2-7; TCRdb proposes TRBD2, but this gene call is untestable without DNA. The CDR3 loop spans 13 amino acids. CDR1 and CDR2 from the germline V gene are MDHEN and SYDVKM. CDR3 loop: CASTGGLAYEQYF.

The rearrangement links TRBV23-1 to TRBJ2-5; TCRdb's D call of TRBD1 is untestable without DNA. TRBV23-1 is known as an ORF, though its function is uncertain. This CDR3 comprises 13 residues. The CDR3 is CASCERGPETQYF.

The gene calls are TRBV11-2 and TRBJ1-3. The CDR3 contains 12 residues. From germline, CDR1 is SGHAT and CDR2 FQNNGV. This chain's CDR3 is CASSSESDTIYF.

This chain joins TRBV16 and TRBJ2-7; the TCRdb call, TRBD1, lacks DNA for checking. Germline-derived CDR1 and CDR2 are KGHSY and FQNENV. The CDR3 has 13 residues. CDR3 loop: CASSQSGQGVMYF. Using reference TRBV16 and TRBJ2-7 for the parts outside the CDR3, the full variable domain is GEEVAQTPKHLVRGEGQKAKLYCAPIKGHSYVFWYQQVLKNEFKFLISFQNENVFDETGMPKERFSAKCLPNSPCSLEIQATKLEDSAVYFCASSQSGQGVMYFGPGTRLTVT.

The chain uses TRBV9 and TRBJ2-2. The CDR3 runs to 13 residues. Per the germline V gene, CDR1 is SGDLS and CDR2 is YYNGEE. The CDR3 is CASRLAEVGELFF.

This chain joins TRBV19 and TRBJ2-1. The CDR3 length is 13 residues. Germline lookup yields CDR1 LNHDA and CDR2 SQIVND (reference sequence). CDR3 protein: CASSLNHYNEQFF. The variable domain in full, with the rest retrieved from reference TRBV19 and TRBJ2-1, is DGGITQSPKYLFRKEGQNVTLSCEQNLNHDAMYWYRQDPGQGLRLIYYSQIVNDFQKGDIAEGYSVSREKKESFPLTVTSAQKNPTAFYLCASSLNHYNEQFFGPGTRLTVL.

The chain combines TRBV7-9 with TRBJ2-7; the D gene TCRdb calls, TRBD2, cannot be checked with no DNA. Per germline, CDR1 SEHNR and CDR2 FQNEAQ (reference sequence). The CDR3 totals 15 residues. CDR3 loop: CASRFGTSDSYEQYF.